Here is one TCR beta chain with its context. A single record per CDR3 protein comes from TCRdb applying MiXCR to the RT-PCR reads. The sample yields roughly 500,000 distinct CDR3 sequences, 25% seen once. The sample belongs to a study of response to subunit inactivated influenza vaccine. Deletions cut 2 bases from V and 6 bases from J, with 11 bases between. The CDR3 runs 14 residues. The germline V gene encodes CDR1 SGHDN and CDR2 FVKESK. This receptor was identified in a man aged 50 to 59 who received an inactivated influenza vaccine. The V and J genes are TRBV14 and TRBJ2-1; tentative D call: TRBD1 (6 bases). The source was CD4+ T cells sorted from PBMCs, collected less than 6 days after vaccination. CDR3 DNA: TGTGCCAGCAGCCAATATACAGGGTTCAATGAGCAGTTCTTC. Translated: CASSQYTGFNEQFF.